This entry lists 14 T cell receptor beta chains sequenced from one sample in a study of blood T cell repertoires in COVID-19. Assay used: immunoSEQ multiplex PCR; TCRdb lists only in-frame clones, some missing. The sample contains around 300,000 clones, roughly 86% of which appear only once. Source material: PBMCs or T cells enriched from blood (not recorded which). Receptor source: a woman aged 18-29 years who had recovered from COVID-19.

CDR3 DNA: TGTGCCAGTAGTATACAGGGGGCGGCTGGCAATCAGCCCCAGCATTTT. Translated: CASSIQGAAGNQPQHF. The V gene is TRBV19, the J gene TRBJ1-5; 8 bases are shared with TRBD1. This CDR3 is 16 amino acids long. The junction had 5 bases not matched to a gene; V was cut back by 2 bases and J by 2 bases. Germline V gene data show CDR1 as LNHDA and CDR2 as SQIVND (reference sequence).

V is TRBV2 and J is TRBJ1-2, with 9 bases aligning to TRBD1. The trim removed 2 bases at V and 6 bases at J, leaving 4 bases unmatched. The length of the CDR3 is 14 residues. The germline V gene has CDR1 SNHLY and CDR2 FYNNEI. In DNA form, the CDR3 reads TGTGCCAGCAGTGAATGGGACAGGGTCCATGGCTACACCTTC. Residues: CASSEWDRVHGYTF.

The chain has TRBV30 and TRBJ1-2, with 7 bases aligning to TRBD1. The V and J ends lost 3 bases and 4 bases, in that order; junction bases with no gene match: 2. The V gene's germline CDR1 is GTSNPN and CDR2 SVGIG (reference sequence). The CDR3 has 12 amino acids. The CDR3 DNA reads as TGTGCCTGGAGCGGGACAGTCTATGGCTACACCTTC. It specifies CAWSGTVYGYTF.

Concerning this clone itself: Other DNA sequences in this specimen translate into the identical CDR3. CDR3 bases: TGTGCCAGTAGTATAGCGGGGGCTAACTATGGCTACACCTTC. This codes for CASSIAGANYGYTF. The V and J genes are TRBV19 and TRBJ1-2, with D perhaps TRBD1 (5 bases). The germline V gene has CDR1 LNHDA and CDR2 SQIVND (reference sequence). Trimming left V 1 base short and J 0 bases short, with 6 bases between. The CDR3 loop spans 14 amino acids.

V and J are TRBV7-9 and TRBJ1-1, with 8 bases matching TRBD1. The trim removed 3 bases at V and 1 base at J, leaving 7 bases unmatched. The CDR3 length is 16 residues. CDR1 is SEHNR, CDR2 FQNEAQ, per germline (reference sequence). For the CDR3, the DNA is TGTGCCAGCAGCTTCCCGGGACAGGAAAAGAACACTGAAGCTTTCTTT. Translated: CASSFPGQEKNTEAFF. Combining the CDR3 with reference TRBV7-9 and TRBJ1-1 gives the whole variable domain DTGVSQNPRHKITKRGQNVTFRCDPISEHNRLYWYRQTLGQGPEFLTYFQNEAQLEKSRLLSDRFSAERPKGSFSTLEIQRTEQGDSAMYLCASSFPGQEKNTEAFFGQGTRLTVV.

CDR3 region: CASSLEVRGQSDEQFF. The CDR3 DNA reads TGCGCCAGCAGCTTGGAGGTCAGGGGGCAATCGGATGAGCAGTTCTTC. This chain uses TRBV5-1 with TRBJ2-1, with 8 nucleotides matching TRBD1. Germline assignment: CDR1 SGHRS and CDR2 YFSETQ. V lost 0 bases to trimming and J lost 8 bases; unmatched junction nucleotides: 10. The CDR3 has 16 residues.

V is TRBV28 and J is TRBJ1-2; D perhaps matches TRBD1 (6 bases). This CDR3 is built from 14 residues. Germline assignment: CDR1 MDHEN and CDR2 SYDVKM. V was shortened by 8 bases and J by 3 bases, with 16 bases between the two germline ends. The CDR3 loop reads CASGPTGNDYGYTF. In DNA form, the CDR3 reads TGTGCCAGCGGTCCAACAGGGAATGACTATGGCTACACCTTC.

V is TRBV11-3 and J is TRBJ2-3; a possible D gene is TRBD1 (5 bases). The CDR3 is 14 residues long. Trimming shortened V by 5 bases and J by 0 bases, and 9 bases separated the two germline ends. CDR1 and CDR2 (germline): SGHNT, YENEEA. This CDR3 reads CASSQGPSTDTQYF. CDR3 coding DNA: TGTGCCAGCAGCCAGGGCCCCAGCACAGATACGCAGTATTTT.

This clone was counted between two and nine times. The chain couples TRBV27 to TRBJ1-1; 7 bases fit TRBD1. Trimming removed 4 bases from V and 6 bases from J; junction bases left unmatched: 14. CDR3 size: 16 residues. Per germline, CDR1 MNHEY and CDR2 SMNVEV (reference sequence). CDR3 sequence reads: CASSWASGTVRSEAFF. CDR3 in DNA: TGTGCCAGCAGTTGGGCCTCCGGGACAGTTAGATCTGAAGCTTTCTTT.

The chain uses TRBV7-9 and TRBJ2-1; TRBD2 agrees at 7 bases. The germline CDR1 and CDR2 sequences are SEHNR and FQNEAQ (reference sequence). This CDR3 has 16 amino acids. J lost 7 bases, V lost 2 bases, and 11 bases had no gene match. The CDR3, as DNA: TGTGCCAGCAGCTTATGGGCGGGAGTCGCTCTGAATGAGCAGTTCTTC. Translated: CASSLWAGVALNEQFF.

CDR3 DNA sequence: TGTGCCAGCAGTGATCCTAAACCGGACAGGACATTTTTGAACACTGAAGCTTTCTTT. This sequence encodes CASSDPKPDRTFLNTEAFF. The rearrangement links TRBV2 to TRBJ1-1; TRBD1 matches at 7 bases. Germline CDR1 and CDR2: SNHLY and FYNNEI. V shed 3 bases and J 0 bases; nucleotides not matched to a gene: 16. CDR3 length: 19 amino acids.

This chain uses TRBV7-2 with TRBJ1-1; D gene ambiguous. The CDR3 is 14 amino acids. Germline values: CDR1 SGHTA, CDR2 FQGNSA. V shed 1 base and J shed 6 bases, with 12 bases lying between them. The CDR3 protein is CASSLDRYSAEAFF. The DNA of the CDR3 is TGTGCCAGCAGCTTAGATCGGTATTCCGCTGAAGCTTTCTTT. The entire variable domain, with the rest obtained from reference TRBV7-2 and TRBJ1-1, is as follows: GAGVSQSPSNKVTEKGKDVELRCDPISGHTALYWYRQSLGQGLEFLIYFQGNSAPDKSGLPSDRFSAERTGGSVSTLTIQRTQQEDSAVYLCASSLDRYSAEAFFGQGTRLTVV.

The V call is TRBV9, the J call TRBJ2-7, with D perhaps TRBD1 (9 bases). V was cut by 2 bases and J by 5 bases, with 17 bases left in between. In germline, CDR1 is SGDLS, CDR2 YYNGEE. The length of the CDR3 is 15 residues. The CDR3 sequence is CASSVSGTGLNEQYF. The CDR3 region has the DNA TGTGCCAGCAGCGTTAGCGGGACAGGGTTGAACGAGCAGTACTTC. Using reference TRBV9 and TRBJ2-7 for the parts outside the CDR3, the full variable domain is DSGVTQTPKHLITATGQRVTLRCSPRSGDLSVYWYQQSLDQGLQFLIQYYNGEERAKGNILERFSAQQFPDLHSELNLSSLELGDSALYFCASSVSGTGLNEQYFGPGTRLTVT.

The J gene is TRBJ1-2, the V gene TRBV20-1; D gene uncertain. Germline lookup yields CDR1 DFQATT and CDR2 SNEGSKA (reference sequence). This CDR3 has 13 residues. The V gene lost 3 bases and the J gene lost 4 bases, with 12 bases spanning the gap. The CDR3 protein is CSASRREVYGYTF. In DNA form, the CDR3 reads TGCAGTGCTAGTCGGAGGGAGGTCTATGGCTACACCTTC.